A selection of T cell receptor beta chains follows, all from one sample in a study of shared clonotypes between healthy human individuals. Clones were sequenced by immunoSEQ multiplex PCR, and TCRdb holds only the in-frame ones, with some missing. The sample consists of about 960,000 clones, roughly 72% of them appearing once. Sequencing used memory CD4+ T cells sorted from blood. The receptors come from a young man in good health. Both conserved end residues are part of each CDR3. Fields, in order: V gene, D gene, J gene, clone size, CDR3 DNA, CDR3 protein. A D gene is named only where the DNA matches it firmly. Some rows have no size entry. The others give once, few or many, or a class for an expanded clone.

v_call: TRBV9; d_call: .; j_call: TRBJ2-1; clone_size: .; cdr3_nt: TGTGCCAGCAGCGTAGGGCAGCCGATCTACAATGAGCAGTTCTTC; cdr3_aa: CASSVGQPIYNEQFF
v_call: TRBV19; d_call: .; j_call: TRBJ1-6; clone_size: .; cdr3_nt: TGTGCCAGTAGTATCCGGGTTCGACAGACGAATAATTCACCCCTCCACTTT; cdr3_aa: CASSIRVRQTNNSPLHF
v_call: TRBV7-9; d_call: .; j_call: TRBJ1-1; clone_size: .; cdr3_nt: TGTGCCAGCAGCCGGACAGTTCCTGAAGCTTTCTTT; cdr3_aa: CASSRTVPEAFF
v_call: TRBV27; d_call: .; j_call: TRBJ1-4; clone_size: .; cdr3_nt: TGTGCCAGCAGTTTTTGGGGGGCTAATGAAAAACTGTTTTTT; cdr3_aa: CASSFWGANEKLFF
v_call: TRBV11-3; d_call: .; j_call: TRBJ1-2; clone_size: .; cdr3_nt: TGTGCCAGCAGCTCATCCGGGCCCCTGGCTCGTGGCTACACCTTC; cdr3_aa: CASSSSGPLARGYTF
v_call: TRBV5-1; d_call: .; j_call: TRBJ2-7; clone_size: .; cdr3_nt: TGCGCCAGCAAAGCCCGGGACTTATCCTACGAGCAGTACTTC; cdr3_aa: CASKARDLSYEQYF
v_call: TRBV28; d_call: TRBD1; j_call: TRBJ2-7; clone_size: .; cdr3_nt: TGTGCCAGCAGTAGGACAGGGGAAAACGAGCAGTACTTC; cdr3_aa: CASSRTGENEQYF
v_call: TRBV7-8; d_call: .; j_call: TRBJ1-1; clone_size: .; cdr3_nt: TGTGCCAGCAGCGTCACAGGGAACACTGAAGCTTTCTTT; cdr3_aa: CASSVTGNTEAFF
v_call: TRBV10-1; d_call: TRBD1; j_call: TRBJ1-5; clone_size: few; cdr3_nt: TGCGCCAGCAGTGCCGACAGGGGACAGCCCCAGCATTTT; cdr3_aa: CASSADRGQPQHF
v_call: TRBV4-2; d_call: .; j_call: TRBJ2-2; clone_size: .; cdr3_nt: TGTGCCAGCAGCCAAGAGTCTGGGTTCGCGGGACCGGGGGCCGGGGAGCTGTTTTTT; cdr3_aa: CASSQESGFAGPGAGELFF
v_call: TRBV7-2; d_call: TRBD2; j_call: TRBJ2-3; clone_size: .; cdr3_nt: TGTGCCAGCAGCTTAGTAGCGGGAGGTCTGTCGAATACGCAGTATTTT; cdr3_aa: CASSLVAGGLSNTQYF
v_call: TRBV18; d_call: .; j_call: TRBJ1-6; clone_size: .; cdr3_nt: TGTGCCAGCTCACCAGGGGTGTCCTATAATTCACCCCTCCACTTT; cdr3_aa: CASSPGVSYNSPLHF
v_call: TRBV7-2; d_call: TRBD2; j_call: TRBJ2-5; clone_size: .; cdr3_nt: TGTGCCAGCAGCTTAATGGCAGCGGGGGGCGAGACCCAGTACTTC; cdr3_aa: CASSLMAAGGETQYF
v_call: TRBV14; d_call: .; j_call: TRBJ1-1; clone_size: once; cdr3_nt: TGTGCCAGCAGCCTAAGTGGGAACACTGAAGCTTTCTTT; cdr3_aa: CASSLSGNTEAFF
v_call: TRBV11-1; d_call: .; j_call: TRBJ2-3; clone_size: .; cdr3_nt: TGTGCCAGCAGCCCTCCCCCGGACAGTGATACGCAGTATTTT; cdr3_aa: CASSPPPDSDTQYF
v_call: TRBV19; d_call: TRBD2; j_call: TRBJ2-1; clone_size: .; cdr3_nt: TGTGCCAGTAGTATAGGTAGCGGGGGGGACGTAGGATACAATGAGCAGTTCTTC; cdr3_aa: CASSIGSGGDVGYNEQFF
v_call: TRBV2; d_call: .; j_call: TRBJ1-2; clone_size: .; cdr3_nt: TGTGCCAGCAGTGAACAGGGGCAATCTAACTATGGCTACACCTTC; cdr3_aa: CASSEQGQSNYGYTF
v_call: TRBV6-1; d_call: .; j_call: TRBJ1-5; clone_size: .; cdr3_nt: TGTGCCAGCAGTGGCCTGCTCAATCAGCCCCAGCATTTT; cdr3_aa: CASSGLLNQPQHF
v_call: TRBV4-1; d_call: TRBD2; j_call: TRBJ2-1; clone_size: .; cdr3_nt: TGCGCCAGCAGCCAATCGGGCAGTCTAGCGGGAGGATCCCGGGGGGATGAGCAGTTCTTC; cdr3_aa: CASSQSGSLAGGSRGDEQFF
v_call: TRBV7-9; d_call: .; j_call: TRBJ1-1; clone_size: .; cdr3_nt: TGTGCCAGCAGCTTGTCAGGTTCTTTGAACACTGAAGCTTTCTTT; cdr3_aa: CASSLSGSLNTEAFF
v_call: TRBV5-3; d_call: .; j_call: TRBJ1-2; clone_size: .; cdr3_nt: TGTGCCAGCAGCTTGGCCATGGATAACTATGGCTACACCTTC; cdr3_aa: CASSLAMDNYGYTF
v_call: TRBV7-9; d_call: .; j_call: TRBJ2-2; clone_size: .; cdr3_nt: TGTGCCAGCAGCTCCTCGTCCGACACCGGGGAGCTGTTTTTT; cdr3_aa: CASSSSSDTGELFF
v_call: TRBV2; d_call: TRBD1; j_call: TRBJ1-5; clone_size: .; cdr3_nt: TGTGCCAGCACCCGGGACAGGGTCGCCCAGCCCCAGCATTTT; cdr3_aa: CASTRDRVAQPQHF
v_call: TRBV10-1; d_call: .; j_call: TRBJ2-2; clone_size: .; cdr3_nt: TGCGCCAGCACAGGGAACACCGGGGAGCTGTTTTTT; cdr3_aa: CASTGNTGELFF
v_call: TRBV5-1; d_call: TRBD1; j_call: TRBJ1-4; clone_size: .; cdr3_nt: TGCGCCAGCAGCTTGCGTGGGACAGGCAGTGAAAAACTGTTTTTT; cdr3_aa: CASSLRGTGSEKLFF
v_call: TRBV27; d_call: TRBD1; j_call: TRBJ1-2; clone_size: .; cdr3_nt: TGTGCCAGCAGTTTAAACAGGGGCCATGGCTACACCTTC; cdr3_aa: CASSLNRGHGYTF
v_call: TRBV5-1; d_call: TRBD1; j_call: TRBJ2-5; clone_size: .; cdr3_nt: TGCGCCAGCAGCCCGGCCGGGACAGGGTATGGAGAGACCCAGTACTTC; cdr3_aa: CASSPAGTGYGETQYF
v_call: TRBV18; d_call: .; j_call: TRBJ1-4; clone_size: .; cdr3_nt: TGTGCCAGCTCACCAAAGGGACGGGTGAATGAAAAACTGTTTTTT; cdr3_aa: CASSPKGRVNEKLFF
v_call: TRBV2; d_call: .; j_call: TRBJ2-5; clone_size: .; cdr3_nt: TGTGCCAGCCTAAATTCCCTCCAAGAGACCCAGTACTTC; cdr3_aa: CASLNSLQETQYF
v_call: TRBV7-2; d_call: .; j_call: TRBJ1-4; clone_size: .; cdr3_nt: TGTGCCAGCAGCCACGAGGGGGGTGAAAAACTGTTTTTT; cdr3_aa: CASSHEGGEKLFF
v_call: TRBV5-1; d_call: TRBD2; j_call: TRBJ2-2; clone_size: .; cdr3_nt: TGCGCCAGCAGCTTGGCCACTAGCGGGAGAACGGGGGAGCTGTTTTTT; cdr3_aa: CASSLATSGRTGELFF
v_call: TRBV5-1; d_call: TRBD1; j_call: TRBJ1-5; clone_size: few; cdr3_nt: TGCGCCAGCAGCTTGACCGGGACAGGGATTCAGCCCCAGCATTTT; cdr3_aa: CASSLTGTGIQPQHF
v_call: TRBV1; d_call: .; j_call: TRBJ2-1; clone_size: .; cdr3_nt: TGCACCAGCAGCCAAGATCGGGGAGGTGAGCAGTTCTTC; cdr3_aa: CTSSQDRGGEQFF
v_call: TRBV7-9; d_call: .; j_call: TRBJ2-7; clone_size: .; cdr3_nt: TGTGCCAGCAGCCGCACAGGGCTCTACGAGCAGTACTTC; cdr3_aa: CASSRTGLYEQYF
v_call: TRBV28; d_call: .; j_call: TRBJ2-1; clone_size: once; cdr3_nt: TGTGCCAGCAGTTTAGGTGCTAGCAACAATGAGCAGTTCTTC; cdr3_aa: CASSLGASNNEQFF
v_call: TRBV2; d_call: .; j_call: TRBJ1-1; clone_size: once; cdr3_nt: TGTGCCAGCAGTGACACCGGGGAAGACACTGAAGCTTTCTTT; cdr3_aa: CASSDTGEDTEAFF
v_call: TRBV25-1; d_call: .; j_call: TRBJ2-5; clone_size: .; cdr3_nt: TGTGCCAGCAGTGAAGGTAATAGACATGGAGAGACCCAGTACTTC; cdr3_aa: CASSEGNRHGETQYF
v_call: TRBV4-2; d_call: TRBD2; j_call: TRBJ2-7; clone_size: .; cdr3_nt: TGTGCCAGCAGCCAAGATCTTCCGGGACTAGCGGGGCCTTTTTACGAGCAGTACTTC; cdr3_aa: CASSQDLPGLAGPFYEQYF
v_call: TRBV21-1; d_call: .; j_call: TRBJ1-3; clone_size: .; cdr3_nt: TGTGCCAGCAGCCGGAGTGGAGGCAGGTGGGACACCATATATTTT; cdr3_aa: CASSRSGGRWDTIYF
v_call: TRBV6-6; d_call: .; j_call: TRBJ2-5; clone_size: once; cdr3_nt: TGTGCCAGCAGTTACTCTGGAAAGACCCAGTACTTC; cdr3_aa: CASSYSGKTQYF
v_call: TRBV5-1; d_call: .; j_call: TRBJ2-4; clone_size: .; cdr3_nt: TGCGCCAGCAGCTTGGGGGCCGGCGGACTAGCCAAAAACATTCAGTACTTC; cdr3_aa: CASSLGAGGLAKNIQYF
v_call: TRBV6-5; d_call: TRBD1; j_call: TRBJ1-2; clone_size: .; cdr3_nt: TGTGCCAGCAGTTACGGCAGGGGGTACGACTATGGCTACACCTTC; cdr3_aa: CASSYGRGYDYGYTF
v_call: TRBV18; d_call: .; j_call: TRBJ1-4; clone_size: many; cdr3_nt: TGTGCCAGCTCATCTGCCAGGGCGTCAACTAATGAAAAACTGTTTTTT; cdr3_aa: CASSSARASTNEKLFF
v_call: TRBV5-1; d_call: TRBD1; j_call: TRBJ1-6; clone_size: few; cdr3_nt: TGCGCCAGCAGCTTGGCCCCGACAGGGCTTAATTCACCCCTCCACTTT; cdr3_aa: CASSLAPTGLNSPLHF
v_call: TRBV5-6; d_call: TRBD1; j_call: TRBJ1-2; clone_size: .; cdr3_nt: TGTGCCAGCAGCCGGATGGACAGGGACGGCTATGGCTACACCTTC; cdr3_aa: CASSRMDRDGYGYTF
v_call: TRBV29-1; d_call: TRBD1; j_call: TRBJ1-2; clone_size: .; cdr3_nt: TGCAGCGTGGGGACAGGGGAACTTAACTATGGCTACACCTTC; cdr3_aa: CSVGTGELNYGYTF
v_call: TRBV6-6; d_call: TRBD1; j_call: TRBJ2-7; clone_size: .; cdr3_nt: TGTGCCGCTCAGCTGGGCCGGGACAGGGGATCCTACGAGCAGTACTTC; cdr3_aa: CAAQLGRDRGSYEQYF
v_call: TRBV19; d_call: TRBD2; j_call: TRBJ2-5; clone_size: once; cdr3_nt: TGTGCCAGTAGTGGGGGGGGGTCGTACCAAGAGACCCAGTACTTC; cdr3_aa: CASSGGGSYQETQYF
v_call: TRBV19; d_call: TRBD1; j_call: TRBJ1-5; clone_size: .; cdr3_nt: TGTGCAGGGGGCAGGGATTCCGTTGAGCCCCAGCATTTT; cdr3_aa: CAGGRDSVEPQHF
v_call: TRBV5-6; d_call: .; j_call: TRBJ1-4; clone_size: .; cdr3_nt: TGTGCCAGCAGCTTGGTCGGGGAAGGAAATGAAAAACTGTTTTTT; cdr3_aa: CASSLVGEGNEKLFF
v_call: TRBV6-1; d_call: TRBD2; j_call: TRBJ2-1; clone_size: once; cdr3_nt: TGTGCCAGCAGTGAAGGATTGCTAGCGGGAGTTAATGAGCAGTTCTTC; cdr3_aa: CASSEGLLAGVNEQFF
v_call: TRBV10-3; d_call: .; j_call: TRBJ1-5; clone_size: few; cdr3_nt: TGTGCCATCAGTGAGTTACAAGGCAATCAGCCCCAGCATTTT; cdr3_aa: CAISELQGNQPQHF
v_call: TRBV5-1; d_call: .; j_call: TRBJ2-1; clone_size: few; cdr3_nt: TGCGCCAGCAGCTTGGCCGGGCAGCACTCCCTCAATGAGCAGTTCTTC; cdr3_aa: CASSLAGQHSLNEQFF
v_call: TRBV2; d_call: TRBD1; j_call: TRBJ1-3; clone_size: .; cdr3_nt: TGTGCCAGCAGTGTCGACAGGGTATCAGGAAACACCATATATTTT; cdr3_aa: CASSVDRVSGNTIYF